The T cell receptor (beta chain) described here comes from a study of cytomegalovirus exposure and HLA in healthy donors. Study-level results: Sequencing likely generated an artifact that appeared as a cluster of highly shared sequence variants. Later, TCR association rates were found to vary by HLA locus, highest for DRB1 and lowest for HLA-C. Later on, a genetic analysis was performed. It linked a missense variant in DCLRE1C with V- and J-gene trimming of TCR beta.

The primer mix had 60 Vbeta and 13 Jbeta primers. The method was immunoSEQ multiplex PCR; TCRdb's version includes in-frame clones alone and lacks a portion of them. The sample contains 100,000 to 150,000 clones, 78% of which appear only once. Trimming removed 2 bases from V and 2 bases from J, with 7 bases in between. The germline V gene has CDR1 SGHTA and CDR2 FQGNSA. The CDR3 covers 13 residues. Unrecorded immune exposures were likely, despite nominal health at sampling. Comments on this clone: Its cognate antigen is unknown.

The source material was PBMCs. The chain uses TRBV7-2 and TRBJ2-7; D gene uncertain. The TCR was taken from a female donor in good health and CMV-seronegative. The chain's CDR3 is CASSLSQAYEQYF. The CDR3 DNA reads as TGTGCCAGCAGCTTAAGTCAGGCCTACGAGCAGTACTTC.